Shown below are 24 T cell receptor beta chains from a single sample sequenced in a study of T cell clones after liver transplantation. Here immunoSEQ multiplex PCR was the method, and the copy in TCRdb shows in-frame clones only, minus some. The data contain 77,000 or so clones, over 70% of them singletons. The sequencing used CD4+ T cells from blood, collected 12 months after liver transplant. All receptors come from a human patient who received a liver transplant. A subset of T cells may come from the graft donor.

The chain has TRBV7-2 and TRBJ2-1; 7 bases are a match to TRBD2. Germline lookup yields CDR1 SGHTA and CDR2 FQGNSA. The CDR3 sequence is 15 residues long. V dropped 2 bases and J dropped 8; count of bases not matched to a gene: 9. The DNA of the CDR3 is TGTGCCAGCAGCTTATACCGACTAGCCCCGCATGAGCAGTTCTTC. Translating gives CASSLYRLAPHEQFF.

V and J are TRBV30 and TRBJ1-5; D unresolved. The germline gives CDR1 GTSNPN, CDR2 SVGIG (reference sequence). The CDR3 is 13 residues long. The germline V and J ends were trimmed by 2 bases and 5 bases, with 10 bases remaining between them. The CDR3 nucleotides read TGTGCCTGGAGTATAATGAGGGATCAGCCCCAGCATTTT. It yields the protein CAWSIMRDQPQHF.

This clone was counted between two and nine times. This chain joins TRBV7-3 and TRBJ2-5; D is perhaps TRBD1 (6 bases). This CDR3 has 14 residues. The germline gives CDR1 SGHTA, CDR2 FQGTGA. V dropped 0 bases and J dropped 5 bases, with 10 bases sitting between them. The CDR3 is CASSLTPQGETQYF. CDR3 bases: TGTGCCAGCAGCTTAACTCCCCAGGGGGAGACCCAGTACTTC. Looking up the rest from reference TRBV7-3 and TRBJ2-5 gives the full variable domain: GAGVSQTPSNKVTEKGKYVELRCDPISGHTALYWYRQSLGQGPEFLIYFQGTGAADDSGLPNDRFFAVRPEGSVSTLKIQRTERGDSAVYLCASSLTPQGETQYFGPGTRLLVL.

This chain connects TRBV5-6 to TRBJ2-7; 8 bases match TRBD2. J lost 2 bases, V lost 6 bases, and 7 bases had no gene match. The CDR3 is 14 residues long. Germline lookup yields CDR1 SGHDT and CDR2 YYEEEE. The CDR3 spells CASTQAGATYEQYF. The CDR3 DNA is TGTGCCAGCACACAAGCGGGGGCGACCTACGAGCAGTACTTC.

The V call is TRBV7-2, the J call TRBJ2-4; D is undetermined. Trimming removed 5 bases at V and 6 bases at J, with 17 bases between. Germline CDR1 reads SGHTA; CDR2 reads FQGNSA. The CDR3 sequence is 15 residues long. This CDR3 is CASSRSHGLTNIQYF. CDR3 DNA sequence: TGTGCCAGCAGCCGAAGTCATGGGCTCACAAACATTCAGTACTTC. The full variable domain, in which reference TRBV7-2 and TRBJ2-4 provide the parts outside the CDR3, is GAGVSQSPSNKVTEKGKDVELRCDPISGHTALYWYRQSLGQGLEFLIYFQGNSAPDKSGLPSDRFSAERTGGSVSTLTIQRTQQEDSAVYLCASSRSHGLTNIQYFGAGTRLSVL.

This chain uses TRBV5-1 with TRBJ2-7, with D perhaps given as TRBD1 or TRBD2 (7 bases each). The CDR3 has 13 residues. The V end was cut by 4 bases, the J end by 4 bases, with 12 bases between. Germline-derived CDR1 and CDR2 are SGHRS and YFSETQ. The CDR3 protein is CASSAQGGYEQYF. CDR3 DNA: TGCGCCAGCAGCGCGCAGGGGGGGTACGAGCAGTACTTC. Full variable domain (rest looked up from reference TRBV5-1 and TRBJ2-7): KAGVTQTPRYLIKTRGQQVTLSCSPISGHRSVSWYQQTPGQGLQFLFEYFSETQRNKGNFPGRFSGRQFSNSRSEMNVSTLELGDSALYLCASSAQGGYEQYFGPGTRLTVT.

The chain recombines TRBV11-2 with TRBJ2-3; maybe TRBD2 (5 bases). CDR1 is SGHAT and CDR2 is FQNNGV in the germline V gene. The CDR3 length is 12 residues. V was pared by 5 bases and J by 8 bases, with 11 bases between. CDR3 sequence reads: CASSPTAGTQYF. The CDR3 nucleotides are TGTGCCAGCAGCCCGACGGCGGGTACGCAGTATTTT.

The V call is TRBV11-3, the J call TRBJ2-1; 9 positions agree with TRBD2. V lost 4 bases and J lost 10; bases outside the gene matches: 14. Per germline, CDR1 SGHNT and CDR2 YENEEA. The CDR3 is made up of 16 amino acids. The CDR3 DNA follows: TGTGCCAGCAGCTCCCGGGTGGCTAGCGGGAAGGGCGAGCAGTTCTTC. It specifies CASSSRVASGKGEQFF.

This clone was observed a few times. V and J are TRBV19 and TRBJ2-7; the D is unclear. The CDR3 is 14 residues long. Germline V CDR1 and CDR2: LNHDA, SQIVND (reference sequence). The V end lost 5 bases, the J end lost 3 bases, and 14 bases lay between the germline ends. The chain's CDR3 is CASSYGRSGYEQYF. CDR3 bases: TGTGCCAGTAGTTACGGTAGATCGGGCTACGAGCAGTACTTC.

The rearrangement uses TRBV9 and TRBJ2-1, with TRBD2 matching 10 bases. Per germline, CDR1 SGDLS and CDR2 YYNGEE. J was trimmed by 10 bases and V by 0 bases; bases with no gene match: 4. The CDR3 length is 14 residues. CDR3 sequence reads: CASSVVGAGGEQFF. The DNA of the CDR3 is TGTGCCAGCAGCGTAGTCGGAGCGGGAGGGGAGCAGTTCTTC.

The V and J genes are TRBV5-4 and TRBJ1-1, with D unresolved. The length of the CDR3 is 13 residues. Germline-derived CDR1 and CDR2 are SGHNT and YYREEE (reference sequence). With 5 bases removed from V and 3 bases from J, the gap between germline ends came to 11 bases. CDR3 in amino acids: CASSLSLDTEAFF. In DNA form, the CDR3 reads TGTGCCAGCAGTCTTAGCTTGGACACTGAAGCTTTCTTT. The full variable domain, rest sourced from reference TRBV5-4 and TRBJ1-1, is ETGVTQSPTHLIKTRGQQVTLRCSSQSGHNTVSWYQQALGQGPQFIFQYYREEENGRGNFPPRFSGLQFPNYSSELNVNALELDDSALYLCASSLSLDTEAFFGQGTRLTVV.

This rearrangement joins TRBV7-8 to TRBJ2-1, with D unresolved. The CDR3 covers 16 residues. In germline, CDR1 is SGHVS, CDR2 FQNEAQ. V lost 2 bases and J 0 bases, leaving 11 bases between the germline ends. The CDR3 protein is CASSLPRFSSYNEQFF. The CDR3 DNA is TGTGCCAGCAGCTTACCGAGATTCAGCTCCTACAATGAGCAGTTCTTC. Looking up the rest from reference TRBV7-8 and TRBJ2-1 gives the full variable domain: GAGVSQSPRYKVAKRGQDVALRCDPISGHVSLFWYQQALGQGPEFLTYFQNEAQLDKSGLPSDRFFAERPEGSVSTLKIQRTQQEDSAVYLCASSLPRFSSYNEQFFGPGTRLTVL.

This clone was seen only once. The chain links TRBV28 to TRBJ2-3; 8 nucleotides line up with TRBD2. Germline CDR1 reads MDHEN; CDR2 reads SYDVKM. The junction had 10 bases not matched to a gene; V was cut back by 5 bases and J by 3 bases. The CDR3 consists of 16 residues. DNA for the CDR3: TGTGCCAGCAGTCGGAACGGGGGGGTGAGAACAGATACGCAGTATTTT. It codes for CASSRNGGVRTDTQYF.

V is TRBV21-1 and J is TRBJ2-1; TRBD2, the table's D call, lacks a check against the DNA. TRBV21-1 is a pseudogene locus. The CDR3 runs to 17 residues. CDR3 loop: CASSKAGGGDPYNEQFF. CDR3 coding DNA: TGTGCCAGCAGCAAAGCGGGAGGAGGGGACCCATACAATGAGCAGTTCTTC.

This clone came up a few times. V is TRBV2 and J is TRBJ2-3; the match to TRBD1 covers 10 bases. The CDR3 is made up of 14 amino acids. V shed 5 bases, J shed 5 bases, and the junction held 4 bases outside the gene matches. CDR1 and CDR2 from the germline V gene are SNHLY and FYNNEI. CDR3 nucleotide sequence: TGTGCCAGCAGTTCCCGGGACAGGGGAGATACGCAGTATTTT. This translates into CASSSRDRGDTQYF.

The rearrangement joins TRBV28 to TRBJ2-1; no clear D gene. The ends were cut back, 6 bases at V and 5 bases at J, with 11 bases in the middle. Germline V CDR1 and CDR2: MDHEN, SYDVKM. This CDR3 comprises 13 residues. The CDR3, as DNA: TGTGCCAGCAGGCTGATGAACAACAATGAGCAGTTCTTC. It specifies CASRLMNNNEQFF. The whole variable domain, filled in from reference TRBV28 and TRBJ2-1, reads DVKVTQSSRYLVKRTGEKVFLECVQDMDHENMFWYRQDPGLGLRLIYFSYDVKMKEKGDIPEGYSVSREKKERFSLILESASTNQTSMYLCASRLMNNNEQFFGPGTRLTVL.

V is TRBV28 and J is TRBJ1-1; D is uncertain. CDR3 length equals 15 residues. V was cut by 6 bases and J by 1 base, with 15 bases left in between. Per the germline V gene, CDR1 is MDHEN and CDR2 is SYDVKM. The CDR3 region is CASSRPGTSNTEAFF. The CDR3 DNA is TGTGCCAGCAGCCGGCCAGGCACATCGAACACTGAAGCTTTCTTT.

This chain uses TRBV7-9 with TRBJ1-1, with a weak D call TRBD1 (5 bases). Germline V gene lookup returns CDR1 SEHNR and CDR2 FQNEAQ (reference sequence). V lost 3 bases and J 11 bases, leaving 16 bases between the germline ends. The CDR3 is made up of 13 amino acids. CDR3: CASSLGQDPRAFF. The DNA of the CDR3 is TGTGCCAGCAGCTTGGGGCAGGATCCGAGGGCTTTCTTT.

This chain links TRBV7-8 with TRBJ2-7; a possible D gene is TRBD2 (5 bases). The CDR3 has 11 amino acids. V dropped 4 bases and J dropped 7 bases, with 8 bases sitting between them. Germline V gene sequence: CDR1 SGHVS, CDR2 FQNEAQ. CDR3 residues: CASSSRREQYF. CDR3 nucleotide sequence: TGTGCCAGCAGCTCTCGGAGGGAGCAGTACTTC.

This sequence joins TRBV18 and TRBJ2-1, with 9 positions matching TRBD2. This CDR3 is 17 amino acids long. Germline V gene data show CDR1 as KGHSH and CDR2 as LQKENI. J was trimmed by 7 bases and V by 6 bases; bases with no gene match: 16. CDR3 sequence (DNA): TGTGCCAGCTCCCGACAAGCGCGGGAGGGCCCTCGAAATGAGCAGTTCTTC. This encodes CASSRQAREGPRNEQFF. Full variable domain (missing parts from reference TRBV18 and TRBJ2-1): NAGVMQNPRHLVRRRGQEARLRCSPMKGHSHVYWYRQLPEEGLKFMVYLQKENIIDESGMPKERFSAEFPKEGPSILRIQQVVRGDSAAYFCASSRQAREGPRNEQFFGPGTRLTVL.

The chain carries TRBV6-5 and TRBJ2-7; the D gene could be TRBD1 or TRBD2 (5 bases each). There are 11 residues in the CDR3. Trimming left V 2 bases short and J 9 bases short, with 8 bases between. The germline V gene encodes CDR1 MNHEY and CDR2 SVGAGI. In DNA form, the CDR3 reads TGTGCCAGCAGTTACCTCGGGGCGCAGTACTTC. Encoded protein: CASSYLGAQYF.

The chain joins TRBV19 to TRBJ2-7, with 7 bases matching TRBD1. With V trimmed by 7 bases and J by 1 base, 7 bases remained unmatched. Germline CDR1 reads LNHDA; CDR2 reads SQIVND (reference sequence). The CDR3 has 14 amino acids. CDR3 sequence reads: CASTPGDSSYEQYF. DNA of the CDR3: TGTGCCAGTACCCCAGGGGACAGTTCCTACGAGCAGTACTTC.

This clone is categorized as medium-sized. The V call is TRBV5-1, the J call TRBJ2-7; tentatively, D is TRBD1 (6 bases). The CDR3 is 14 amino acids. Germline V gene data show CDR1 as SGHRS and CDR2 as YFSETQ. Trimming left V 0 bases short and J 7 bases short, with 14 bases between. The CDR3 nucleotides are TGCGCCAGCAGCTTGGACGGACAGCCAATGGAGCAGTACTTC. Its translation is CASSLDGQPMEQYF.

This chain links TRBV28 with TRBJ1-3; D is perhaps TRBD1 (6 bases). The germline CDR1 and CDR2 sequences are MDHEN and SYDVKM. V was cut by 3 bases and J by 4 bases, with 13 bases left in between. This CDR3 contains 15 residues. The CDR3, as DNA: TGTGCCAGCAGTTTTCCAGGGGCGCTCGGAAACACCATATATTTT. Its translation: CASSFPGALGNTIYF.